The T cell receptor (beta chain) under discussion was sequenced for a study of blood T cell repertoires in COVID-19. Deletions cut 8 bases from V and 2 bases from J, with 18 bases between. This CDR3 region has 15 residues. The germline V gene has CDR1 ENHRY and CDR2 SYGVKD. Profiled with immunoSEQ multiplex PCR; TCRdb holds only in-frame clones, not every one. The table records 200,000 to 300,000 clones, about 87% of them present only once. This clonotype originated in a woman aged 40-49 years with acute or convalescent COVID-19. The sequenced material came from peripheral blood. The J gene is TRBJ1-2, the V gene TRBV10-3; possibly TRBD1 for D (6 bases). The CDR3 reads CAILPRTAQNYGYTF. In nucleotides, the CDR3 is TGTGCCATCCTACCGAGGACAGCCCAAAACTATGGCTACACCTTC.